This TCR beta chain was recorded in a study of T cell responses to AZD1222 COVID-19 vaccine. Profiled with immunoSEQ multiplex PCR; TCRdb holds only in-frame clones, not every one. The data hold around 100,000 clones, with around 87% observed a single time. CDR1 is KGHSH and CDR2 is LQKENI in the germline V gene. Trimming cost V 3 bases and J 6 bases; bases outside gene matches: 7. The length of the CDR3 is 16 residues. Study findings and constraints: Clonal diversity was possibly underestimated, and the donors were mostly white British, with more females. Increased Spike-specific TCR breadth and depth were observed after two AZD1222 doses. Regions left unmutated in variants are reportedly the target of nearly half of spike-specific TCRs. Spike-spanning, vaccine-associated CD4 TCRs were dominant at 160-218 and 743-854.

As to this clone: Its antigen is unknown.

The chain recombines TRBV18 with TRBJ2-7, with 14 bases matching TRBD2. The receptor was derived from an adult in good health. The sample in question was peripheral blood, obtained on day 0 of MenACWY control vaccination. CDR3 region: CASSPPGLAGVSEQYF. The CDR3 DNA follows: TGTGCCAGCTCACCTCCGGGACTAGCGGGAGTTAGCGAGCAGTACTTC.